This TCR beta chain comes out of a study of cytomegalovirus exposure and HLA in healthy donors (dated by TCRdb to about 2017). Looking at the study overall: An earlier analysis of roughly 500 of the donors reported more than 250 Gb of sequence data and some 120 million unique TCR beta sequences from about 179 million T cells. All discovery cohort repertoires had been generated using a single sequencing platform. Of the approximately 400 genotyped donors, 81% were placed in the genetic ancestry cluster associated with self-reported Caucasian donors. HLA typing included class I and class II loci at four-digit resolution. The later analysis used no new phenotypic data to find candidate immune exposures, relying instead on TCR beta sequences and their occurrence across donors. The study was designed to test whether signatures of past pathogen exposure could be identified by cataloging public T cell receptors. About 5 DR-DQ haplotypes were handled as single units for association and clustering, since linkage in the cohort was strong. The number of typed donors differed by locus: roughly 629-630 for A, B, C, DRB1 and DQB1; 500 to 550 for DQA1; 600 to 610 for DPA1; and roughly 490 for DPB1. A later analysis re-examined previously published TCR beta repertoires from 610 or so donors and added high-resolution HLA genotyping to investigate patterns of TCR occurrence. A later genetic analysis used genome-wide SNP genotypes for about 65% of the 666 donors, treating that subset as a discovery cohort. The study combined high-throughput TCR immunosequencing, statistical association of individual TCRs with disease status, and machine learning to predict cytomegalovirus infection status. The study used immunosequencing to profile the T cell repertoires of 666 subjects and linked those repertoires to cytomegalovirus serostatus. On average, about 200,000 unique TCR beta nucleotide sequences were sequenced per donor among roughly 430 genotyped donors of the cohort, with roughly 19% of those sequences being non-productive. An early release covering about 600 HLA-typed donors comprised roughly 300 gigabases of sequencing data and tens of millions of unique TCR sequences. Donor age, sex, ethnicity and CMV serostatus were collected together with the repertoire data. In an earlier analysis of more than 550 of the donors, high-throughput TCR beta sequencing was used to judge whether each TCR beta V gene segment behaved as functional or pseudogenic. Besides the first cohort of under 700 subjects, a separate validation cohort made up of around 120 different subjects was used. Results and caveats for the whole study, not just this receptor: A later genetic analysis reported fewer N-insertions in productive TCRs among donors in an Asian-associated ancestry cluster than the roughly 650-donor mean. According to the authors, the approach could potentially be generalized to other disease states and immunological phenotypes. A total of roughly 160 TCR beta chains were listed by the study as associated with cytomegalovirus. Broadly in line with IMGT annotations, most TCR beta V segments showed up in productive rearrangements about 87% or about 30% of the time in an earlier analysis of 587 of the donors. When HLA alleles, especially DR and DQ, strongly co-occurred, attributing TCR associations to individual alleles was difficult. Most TCR sequences were observed very rarely across donors, whereas some public TCRs were present in many individuals. A further reported finding was that TCR beta sequences accurately predicted the HLA-A and HLA-B alleles for most subjects in the first cohort. In a later genetic analysis, a missense DCLRE1C variant was associated with V-gene and J-gene trimming of TCR beta chains, and the association was replicated in an independent cohort. Immune exposure information for the cohort was limited to CMV serostatus. Linkage disequilibrium might explain the correlated functional status among segregating V segments, but an unknown experimental factor could not be ruled out. In vitro tests confirmed that a few of the cytomegalovirus-associated TCR beta chains recognize cytomegalovirus antigens. A later analysis reported that several top co-occurrence clusters appeared linked to parvovirus B19, influenza, CMV and Epstein-Barr virus. In a later analysis, the rate of TCR association differed among HLA loci, with DRB1 alleles having the most associated TCRs and HLA-C alleles having the fewest. Because counts were too low, 15 to 20 rarely observed V segments, including chromosome 9 orphons, were excluded from the earlier analysis of 500 to 700 of the donors. A group of highly shared sequence variants was considered likely to be a technical artifact of the sequencing pipeline. The 87-base-pair reads could not distinguish some IMGT-functional V segments, including TRBV6-2 and TRBV6-3, so those segments were excluded. According to a later analysis, most CMV-associated TCR beta chains appeared to be HLA-restricted, and the HLA associations seemed to be driven largely by CMV exposure. Because HLA typing was unavailable for some donors at each locus, only the typed subset was used in association tests. The classifier was reported to diagnose cytomegalovirus status with high specificity and sensitivity in both the original cohort and the validation cohort. Presence/absence analyses assumed roughly uniform sequencing depth across donors, an assumption that may not hold. Only TCR beta chains were sequenced in this cohort, and the absence of alpha or paired-chain data limited detectable features. In a later analysis, HLA-associated TCR beta chains showed more clonal expansion and lower generation probabilities than non-associated chains that were equally common. A later analysis associated 16,951 TCR beta sequences with specific HLA alleles at a false discovery rate of 0.05.

Of note for this clone: Its antigen target is currently unknown. Qualities for individual bases were not recorded, and no much larger clone is one base off.

The library was generated by the immunoSEQ multiplex PCR assay. For the multiplex PCR, a mixture combining 60 forward primers for TCR Vbeta segments and 13 reverse primers for TCR Jbeta segments was used. The CDR3 region of rearranged TCR beta genes was amplified from genomic DNA by a multiplex PCR assay. Amplified TCR beta libraries were sequenced as 87-base-pair reads on the Illumina HiSeq System. In the authors' own workflow: In a later analysis, tens of millions of unique TCR beta chains were counted across the roughly 610 repertoires, and roughly 11 million of these chains were shared by at least two donors. Raw reads were error-corrected and collapsed into unique sequences with a nearest-neighbor algorithm that merged closely related sequences to remove PCR and sequencing errors. To assign V, D and J gene segments, CDR3 sequences were aligned to IMGT reference sequences. For a sequence to be retained, a match of at least six nucleotides to both a V gene segment and a J gene segment was required. A rearrangement counted as productive if the CDR3 had no stop codons and remained in frame with V and J, and every other rearrangement counted as non-productive. Following IMGT convention, CDR3 was defined as the stretch from the second conserved V-encoded cysteine up to the conserved J-encoded phenylalanine. In an earlier analysis of more than 550 of the donors, sequences lacking an unambiguous match to a single V gene segment were excluded. An earlier analysis of a few hundred of the donors called V segments functional above 56.7% productive rearrangements and segregating when the between-donor standard deviation exceeded 5%. A statistical classification framework was built for diagnosing cytomegalovirus status from the catalog of TCR beta chain sequences. V and J gene assignment, in a later analysis, came from comparing TCR nucleotide sequences with IMGT/GENE-DB human TR gene sequences. A later analysis assigned CDR3 sequences and most-parsimonious VDJ recombination scenarios with the TCRdist pipeline. In a later analysis, every TCR beta chain was defined by the combination of its CDR3 amino acid sequence and its V-gene family, and reads without a unique V-gene family were dropped. To address suspected cross-contamination and a sequencing artifact, a later analysis removed 550 to 750 highly shared, low-generation-probability nucleotide sequences. A later analysis calculated a clonal expansion index for each public chain from normalized within-repertoire ranks of inferred template counts. In a later analysis, generation probabilities were computed using a VDJ recombination model fitted to out-of-frame rearrangements, and the results were checked against IGoR. Hypergeometric tests were used in a later analysis to score TCR-TCR, TCR-HLA and TCR-CMV co-occurrence, with a repertoire-size bias correction applied to the TCR pairs. False discovery rates were estimated in a later analysis by permuting HLA or CMV assignments 20 times. A later analysis grouped co-occurring TCRs with DBSCAN, adding TCRdist sequence similarity when clustering within HLA-allele-positive subsets. For co-occurrence clustering, repertoires with fewer than 30,000 or more than 120,000 public chains were excluded, along with roughly 5 repertoires with anomalous nucleotide sharing. TCRdb stores this immuneACCESS table with in-frame sequences only. Part of the clones is absent; in the studies checked, under half of the shortfall reflects unresolved V genes, and no reason is known for the rest. The V and J calls and the clone size are those of that table, but D and trimming were determined from the DNA. Present in this sample are about 160,000 clones, 80% to 85% of which were seen just once. The top ten hold 7.5% to 9% of the sample.

Sequences MNHNY (CDR1) and SVGAGI (CDR2) are obtained from the germline V gene (reference sequence). The CDR3, from cysteine to phenylalanine, totals 13 residues. Only the CDR3 DNA is retained, 39 bases long and in frame from the first base. Between the V and J ends, shortened by 4 bases and 5 bases respectively, the junction contains 11 bases. In total, 500 to 700 healthy bone marrow donors made up the cohort. Cohort members were all nominally healthy when sampled, although unrecorded immune exposures were likely present. The donor tested CMV seropositive and was one of the 289 seropositive cohort members. A peripheral blood sample was provided by each donor, and peripheral blood mononuclear cells were used for TCR beta sequencing. Genomic DNA extraction from the blood cell samples was performed with the Qiagen DNeasy Blood Extraction Kit.

The sequence derives from a male donor in good health and CMV-seropositive. The rearranged chain carries TRBV6-6 and TRBJ1-1; the D gene is possibly TRBD1, with 6 bases matching. The source material was PBMCs. The DNA sequence is TGTGCCAGCAGTTCAGGGGCGCTTACTGAAGCTTTCTTT. This translates into CASSSGALTEAFF.